Presented here are 5 T cell receptor beta chains from one specimen sequenced in a study of blood T cell repertoires in COVID-19 (TCRdb year 2020). The library was built by means of the immunoSEQ multiplex PCR assay. TCRdb stores this immuneACCESS table with in-frame sequences only. Part of the clones is absent; in the studies checked, under half of the shortfall reflects unresolved V genes, and no reason is known for the rest. The sample table shows 150,000 to 200,000 clones, and roughly 93% are seen once. The ten largest clones capture 4.5% to 5.5% of the sample. Specimen: peripheral blood. Source of these receptors: a woman aged 45-65 years with acute or convalescent COVID-19.

The rearrangement links TRBV5-8 to TRBJ1-5, with 8 bases identical to TRBD1. The V and J ends lost 3 bases and 6 bases, in that order; junction bases with no gene match: 2. The CDR3 is 13 amino acids. From germline, CDR1 is SGHTS and CDR2 YDEGEE. CDR3 in amino acids: CASSSDRGQPQHF. Written as DNA, the CDR3 is TGTGCCAGCAGCTCCGACAGGGGTCAGCCCCAGCATTTT.

The rearrangement links TRBV28 to TRBJ1-6, with TRBD1 as a possible D gene (6 bases). Germline lookup yields CDR1 MDHEN and CDR2 SYDVKM. The V end was cut by 3 bases, the J end by 9 bases, with 12 bases between. The CDR3 is made up of 14 amino acids. The DNA for the CDR3 is TGTGCCAGCAGTTTCGTGGGGGCTTCTTCACCCCTCCACTTT. Protein product: CASSFVGASSPLHF.

The V call is TRBV7-2, the J call TRBJ2-5; D not resolved. Trimming pared 0 bases from V and 1 base from J, leaving 6 bases between. Germline values: CDR1 SGHTA, CDR2 FQGNSA. The CDR3 is made up of 14 amino acids. CDR3 residues: CASSLAPGQETQYF. The DNA for the CDR3 is TGTGCCAGCAGCTTAGCACCGGGCCAAGAGACCCAGTACTTC. The full variable domain, its missing parts supplied by reference TRBV7-2 and TRBJ2-5, is GAGVSQSPSNKVTEKGKDVELRCDPISGHTALYWYRQSLGQGLEFLIYFQGNSAPDKSGLPSDRFSAERTGGSVSTLTIQRTQQEDSAVYLCASSLAPGQETQYFGPGTRLLVL.

The chain uses TRBV10-3 and TRBJ1-3; no reliable D call. The V gene lost 6 bases and the J gene lost 2 bases, with 11 bases spanning the gap. The germline V gene encodes CDR1 ENHRY and CDR2 SYGVKD. The CDR3 has 14 amino acids. The CDR3 bases are TGTGCCATCAGGATACAAAGTGCTGGAAACACCATATATTTT. As protein: CAIRIQSAGNTIYF.

V and J are TRBV19 and TRBJ2-7; D may be TRBD2 (6 bases). CDR1 is LNHDA, CDR2 SQIVND, per germline (reference sequence). This CDR3 comprises 14 residues. V gave up 5 bases and J gave up 0 bases, with 11 bases separating them. DNA for the CDR3: TGTGCCAGTAGTGCGGGGCCCAGCTCCTACGAGCAGTACTTC. The encoded protein is CASSAGPSSYEQYF.